This T cell receptor (beta chain) derives from a study of blood T cell repertoires in COVID-19. Study details: In each case, the material was cDNA or gDNA derived from T cells, B-cell-depleted T cells, or PBMCs.

Comment on this clone: One junction end does not reproduce the germline sequence, and a read error may be involved. Other nucleotide sequences from this sample produce the same CDR3.

This CDR3 is built from 16 residues. Germline lookup yields CDR1 SGHRS and CDR2 YFSETQ. Only in-frame clones appear in the TCRdb table, and some are missing; sequencing was by immunoSEQ multiplex PCR. This table holds just over 95,000 clones, around nine tenths found once. The V and J genes are TRBV5-1 and TRBJ2-3; TRBD1 matches at 8 bases. Sequencing input: peripheral blood. This TCR derives from a human donor in a cohort sampled during active COVID-19. The CDR3 loop is CASSFLGQGSGDTQYF. The CDR3 nucleotides are TGCGCCAGCAGCTTCTTAGGACAGGGTTCAGGAGATACGCAATATTTT.